This T cell receptor beta chain originates from a study of cytomegalovirus exposure and HLA in healthy donors. Per germline, CDR1 MNHNS and CDR2 SASEGT. V dropped 1 base and J dropped 3 bases, with 10 bases sitting between them. The CDR3 has 14 residues. A multiplex PCR was run with 60 Vbeta primers and 13 Jbeta primers. Sequencing was performed with immunoSEQ multiplex PCR; in TCRdb, only in-frame clones are kept and a portion is missing. The sample has roughly 200,000 clones; roughly 80% are singletons. Each donor's status was that of a healthy bone marrow donor. Study findings and constraints: An analysis was carried out at a later point. It showed that HLA-associated TCR beta chains were more clonally expanded than equally common non-associated chains.

In the case of this clone: Its antigen is not identified.

This TCR was sampled from a man aged 35-49 years in good health and CMV-seronegative. The material sequenced was PBMCs. The V call is TRBV6-1, the J call TRBJ2-7, with D perhaps TRBD1 (5 bases). Written as DNA, the CDR3 is TGTGCCAGCAGTGAAGGGACACAACACTACGAGCAGTACTTC. The encoded protein is CASSEGTQHYEQYF.